This T cell receptor beta chain is from a study of T cell changes during pregnancy in multiple sclerosis. Using immunoSEQ multiplex PCR, the repertoire was profiled, and TCRdb retains in-frame clones only, with some absent. The sample has approximately 84,000 clones; about 95% are singletons. The V gene's germline CDR1 is SGHVS and CDR2 FQNEAQ. V was trimmed by 1 base and J by 5 bases, leaving 11 bases between them. There are 14 residues in the CDR3. V is TRBV7-8 and J is TRBJ1-1; D is perhaps TRBD1 (5 bases). The TCR was taken from a female donor with multiple sclerosis, enrolled in a pregnancy study. The sample consisted of peripheral blood, taken in the third trimester of pregnancy. As DNA, the CDR3 is TGTGCCAGCAGCTTAGACCAGGGAGGAACTGAAGCTTTCTTT. Translating gives CASSLDQGGTEAFF.